Each of the 25 T cell receptor beta chains below was sequenced from the same sample in a study of T cell repertoires in cytomegalovirus infection. TCRdb independently ran MiXCR on the reads; one entry per CDR3 protein. The table shows fewer than 650,000 distinct CDR3 sequences, with just under 40% occurring only once. The antigens of these receptors remain unknown. The source material was cultured PBMCs, sampled from culture after CMV antigen stimulation. All receptors derive from a human donor in good health (CMV status not recorded). Some clones in this sample may be carry-over from other donors' samples.

This clonotype showed up many times. The chain couples TRBV6-2 or TRBV6-3 to TRBJ1-6; D remains ambiguous. Deletions cut 6 bases from V and 7 bases from J, with 7 bases between. Germline values: CDR1 MNHEY, CDR2 SVGEGT. The CDR3 length is 12 residues. DNA for the CDR3: TGTGCCAGCAGCTACAGAAATTCACCCCTCCACTTT. The encoded protein is CASSYRNSPLHF.

The chain employs TRBV5-6 and TRBJ2-1; TRBD2 might be the D (6 bases). Germline CDR1 reads SGHDT; CDR2 reads YYEEEE. The CDR3 has 12 residues. V dropped 3 bases and J dropped 8 bases, with 9 bases sitting between them. In DNA, the CDR3 is TGTGCCAGCAGCTCCCGGGACTATGAGCAGTTCTTC. Translated: CASSSRDYEQFF.

This clonotype has more than one count but fewer than ten. V usage is TRBV12-3 or TRBV12-4 and J usage is TRBJ1-1; 9 bases map to TRBD1. This CDR3 contains 15 residues. J gave up 1 base and V 6 bases, and 6 bases lay outside the gene matches. The CDR3 region has the DNA TGTGCCAGCAGCCCTAGGACAGGGGCGAACACTGAAGCTTTCTTT. It codes for CASSPRTGANTEAFF.

The chain uses TRBV7-6 and TRBJ2-7; 9 nucleotides match TRBD1. Trimming took 5 bases from V and 5 from J; bases not matched to a gene: 4. Germline CDR1 SGHVS, CDR2 FNYEAQ. The CDR3 is 13 amino acids. CDR3 loop: CASSTTGGNEQYF. Written as DNA, the CDR3 is TGTGCCAGCAGCACAACAGGGGGCAACGAGCAGTACTTC.

The chain joins TRBV19 to TRBJ2-1; 10 bases align to TRBD2. Trimming removed 4 bases from V and 6 bases from J; junction bases left unmatched: 3. Germline V gene data show CDR1 as LNHDA and CDR2 as SQIVND (reference sequence). The CDR3 contains 14 residues. The CDR3 reads CASSRAGGSNEQFF. The CDR3 nucleotides are TGTGCCAGTAGTAGAGCGGGAGGGAGCAATGAGCAGTTCTTC.

In its sample, this clonotype was seen a few times. The chain employs TRBV7-2 and TRBJ2-7, with 11 nucleotides matching TRBD2. Trimming removed 8 bases from V and 4 bases from J; junction bases left unmatched: 7. Germline V gives CDR1 SGHTA, CDR2 FQGNSA. CDR3 length: 14 residues. The CDR3 region is CASGIAGGYYEQYF. CDR3 sequence (DNA): TGTGCCAGCGGGATAGCGGGGGGGTATTACGAGCAGTACTTC.

This clonotype was found a few times. This rearrangement joins TRBV5-6 to TRBJ2-7, with D hard to call. The CDR3 is 16 amino acids. The V gene lost 3 bases and the J gene lost 3 bases, with 19 bases spanning the gap. Germline CDR1 and CDR2: SGHDT and YYEEEE. The CDR3 protein is CASSWVERASLYEQYF. CDR3 DNA: TGTGCCAGCAGCTGGGTCGAAAGGGCCTCTCTCTACGAGCAGTACTTC.

The rearrangement links TRBV7-9 to TRBJ1-3, with 9 bases matching TRBD1. The CDR3 is 15 residues long. V shed 3 bases, J shed 2 bases, and the junction held 2 bases outside the gene matches. Germline loops: CDR1 SEHNR, CDR2 FQNEAQ (reference sequence). The CDR3 DNA follows: TGTGCCAGCAGCTTCGGGGACAGGGCTGGAAACACCATATATTTT. This encodes CASSFGDRAGNTIYF.

This clonotype appeared a few times. This rearrangement joins TRBV12-3 or TRBV12-4 to TRBJ2-6, with 9 bases identical to TRBD1. V gave up 4 bases and J gave up 0 bases; unmatched junction bases: 4. This CDR3 region has 17 residues. CDR3 DNA sequence: TGTGCCAGCAGTTGGGGGACAGGGCTCTCTGGGGCCAACGTCCTGACTTTC. As protein: CASSWGTGLSGANVLTF.

This clonotype has more than one count but fewer than ten. The chain uses TRBV6-6 and TRBJ1-1; D is unclear. Germline CDR1 is MNHNY and CDR2 is SVGAGI (reference sequence). The CDR3 sequence is 13 residues long. The V end lost 4 bases, the J end lost 2 bases, and 8 bases lay between the germline ends. The CDR3 sequence: CASSSQINTEAFF. The CDR3 region has the DNA TGTGCCAGCAGTTCACAGATTAACACTGAAGCTTTCTTT.

The CDR3 sequence is CASSLDRSGMGDTQYF. The DNA for the CDR3 is TGTGCCAGCAGCTTAGATCGTAGCGGGATGGGAGATACGCAGTATTTT. J is TRBJ2-3 and V is TRBV11-2, with 8 bases that match TRBD2. This CDR3 comprises 16 residues. The V and J ends lost 0 bases and 5 bases, in that order; junction bases with no gene match: 7. Germline CDR1 reads SGHAT; CDR2 reads FQNNGV.

V usage is TRBV2 and J usage is TRBJ2-3; D is unresolved. The germline V gene has CDR1 SNHLY and CDR2 FYNNEI. Trimming shortened V by 5 bases and J by 3 bases, and 12 bases separated the two germline ends. The CDR3 loop spans 14 amino acids. Here the CDR3 reads CASSQAWGTDTQYF. In nucleotides, the CDR3 is TGTGCCAGCAGTCAGGCTTGGGGTACAGATACGCAGTATTTT.

The chain carries TRBV19 and TRBJ1-1; TRBD1 matches 10 bases. Germline V gene lookup returns CDR1 LNHDA and CDR2 SQIVND (reference sequence). Trimming cost V 5 bases and J 9 bases; bases outside gene matches: 12. This CDR3 has 15 residues. CDR3 DNA sequence: TGTGCCAGTAGTCTCCGGGACAGGGGCTCCCGGCAAGCTTTCTTT. Amino acid sequence: CASSLRDRGSRQAFF.

The genes are TRBV27 and TRBJ1-4; 7 bases are a match to TRBD1. Germline V gene sequence: CDR1 MNHEY, CDR2 SMNVEV (reference sequence). The CDR3 runs 16 residues. The V gene end was trimmed by 6 bases and the J gene end by 5 bases; junction bases not matched to a gene: 12. CDR3 DNA: TGTGCCAGCAGACCATTTCAAGGGGGCGAAAATGAAAAACTGTTTTTT. Translation gives CASRPFQGGENEKLFF.

The CDR3: CASSPSGDQETQYF. In nucleotides, the CDR3 is TGTGCCAGCAGCCCTAGCGGGGACCAAGAGACCCAGTACTTC. This chain joins TRBV7-6 and TRBJ2-5; 9 nucleotides align to TRBD2. Germline V gene data show CDR1 as SGHVS and CDR2 as FNYEAQ. With V trimmed by 5 bases and J by 0 bases, 1 base remained unmatched. This CDR3 contains 14 residues.

J is TRBJ1-3 and V is TRBV6-1, with a weak D call TRBD1 (5 bases). Germline V gives CDR1 MNHNS, CDR2 SASEGT. The CDR3 runs to 14 residues. V was pared by 6 bases and J by 0 bases, with 9 bases between. The CDR3 nucleotides are TGTGCCAGCAGAGACAGCCGCTCTGGAAACACCATATATTTT. It specifies CASRDSRSGNTIYF.

This clonotype was recorded many times. An end of the junction differs from the germline gene, which may be a read error. The rearrangement joins TRBV4-1 to TRBJ2-1; D is undetermined. The CDR3 has 12 amino acids. Germline V gene lookup returns CDR1 MGHRA and CDR2 YSYEKL. CDR3 in DNA: TGTGCCAGCAGCTTATACCCCAATGAGCAGTTCTTC. Translated, it gives CASSLYPNEQFF.

This clonotype was counted only a few times. The chain uses TRBV12-3 or TRBV12-4 and TRBJ2-1, with D unresolved. Trimming stripped 3 bases from V and 10 bases from J, with 7 bases between. CDR3 length: 11 amino acids. CDR3 DNA sequence: TGTGCCAGCAGTTTCTTACGCGAGCAGTTCTTC. Translating gives CASSFLREQFF.

The DNA for the CDR3 is TGTGCCACCAGTGACCACCATGAAGCTTTCTTT. Encoded protein: CATSDHHEAFF. This rearrangement joins TRBV24-1 to TRBJ1-1, with D uncertain. The CDR3 has 11 amino acids. The V gene lost 4 bases and the J gene lost 7 bases, with 6 bases spanning the gap. Per the germline V gene, CDR1 is KGHDR and CDR2 is SFDVKD.

This clonotype came up a few times. The chain is built from TRBV7-9 and TRBJ1-6; 7 bases agree with TRBD1. CDR1 and CDR2 (germline): SEHNR, FQNEAQ (reference sequence). The trim removed 4 bases at V and 9 bases at J, leaving 9 bases unmatched. CDR3 length: 15 residues. CDR3 amino acids: CASSSSDREGSPLHF. CDR3 nucleotide sequence: TGTGCCAGCAGCTCCTCCGACAGGGAGGGTTCACCCCTCCACTTT. Using reference TRBV7-9 and TRBJ1-6 for the parts outside the CDR3, the full variable domain is DTGVSQNPRHKITKRGQNVTFRCDPISEHNRLYWYRQTLGQGPEFLTYFQNEAQLEKSRLLSDRFSAERPKGSFSTLEIQRTEQGDSAMYLCASSSSDREGSPLHFGNGTRLTVT.

The CDR3 here is CASSLTLAGTGEQFF. The CDR3, as DNA: TGTGCCAGCAGTTTAACCCTAGCGGGAACCGGGGAGCAGTTCTTC. V usage is TRBV7-9 and J usage is TRBJ2-1; 9 bases are a match to TRBD2. The CDR3 covers 15 residues. The V and J ends lost 6 bases and 10 bases, in that order; junction bases with no gene match: 13. Germline values: CDR1 SEHNR, CDR2 FQNEAQ (reference sequence).

The V gene is TRBV29-1, the J gene TRBJ2-1, with D perhaps matching TRBD1 (5 bases). Looked up from germline, CDR1 is SQVTM and CDR2 is ANQGSEA. The CDR3 runs 14 residues. Trimming stripped 3 bases from V and 5 bases from J, with 14 bases between. CDR3 protein: CSVEGSPTDNEQFF. CDR3 DNA sequence: TGCAGCGTTGAGGGAAGTCCGACAGACAATGAGCAGTTCTTC.

The V and J genes are TRBV12-3 or TRBV12-4 and TRBJ1-4; possible D gene TRBD1, 5 bases. Between the trimmed V and J ends, which lost 3 bases and 7 bases, there was a span of 12 bases. CDR3 length: 14 residues. The CDR3 sequence is CASSFEGYSEKLFF. The DNA of the CDR3 is TGTGCCAGCAGTTTTGAGGGGTACTCTGAAAAACTGTTTTTT.

Written as DNA, the CDR3 is TGTGCCAGCAGGGACAAGGGAGGCAATCAGCCCCAGCATTTT. Residues: CASRDKGGNQPQHF. The V gene is TRBV11-2, the J gene TRBJ1-5, with D possibly matching TRBD1 (5 bases). This CDR3 spans 14 amino acids. Trimming cost V 6 bases and J 2 bases, with 11 bases left between them. CDR1 is SGHAT, CDR2 FQNNGV, per germline.

The rearrangement links TRBV7-8 to TRBJ2-7; 8 bases map to TRBD1. Germline loops: CDR1 SGHVS, CDR2 FQNEAQ. Germline trimming cut 1 base from V and 3 bases from J; bases unmatched to any gene: 8. There are 16 residues in the CDR3. CDR3 DNA sequence: TGTGCCAGCAGCTTAGAGTTAACAGGGGGACTCTACGAGCAGTACTTC. Translating gives CASSLELTGGLYEQYF.